This T cell receptor beta chain was captured by sequencing in a study of blood T cells in healthy people across ages. With 6 bases removed from V and 4 bases from J, the gap between germline ends came to 15 bases. CDR3 length: 14 amino acids. CDR1 and CDR2 from the germline V gene are SEHNR and FQNEAQ (reference sequence). Whole-study findings and limits: Both naive CD4+ cell counts and diversity were greater in long-lived donors than in aged donors.

Primers used in a second PCR of roughly 6 to 11 cycles were a sample-barcoded 5' primer and a J-beta primer mix. Each cDNA molecule was tagged by a template-switch adaptor with 12 random nucleotides. MiXCR, run by TCRdb on the 5' RACE reads, gives a single entry per CDR3 protein. Of fewer than 900,000 distinct CDR3 sequences listed, about 42% are singletons. This clonotype came up once. Its antigen is unknown. V and J are TRBV7-9 and TRBJ2-5; D is unclear. The sequenced material came from blood. This TCR came from an older woman in good health. CDR3 in amino acids: CASSSATGRETQYF. The CDR3 coding sequence is TGTGCCAGCAGTTCTGCGACGGGCAGAGAGACCCAGTACTTC.